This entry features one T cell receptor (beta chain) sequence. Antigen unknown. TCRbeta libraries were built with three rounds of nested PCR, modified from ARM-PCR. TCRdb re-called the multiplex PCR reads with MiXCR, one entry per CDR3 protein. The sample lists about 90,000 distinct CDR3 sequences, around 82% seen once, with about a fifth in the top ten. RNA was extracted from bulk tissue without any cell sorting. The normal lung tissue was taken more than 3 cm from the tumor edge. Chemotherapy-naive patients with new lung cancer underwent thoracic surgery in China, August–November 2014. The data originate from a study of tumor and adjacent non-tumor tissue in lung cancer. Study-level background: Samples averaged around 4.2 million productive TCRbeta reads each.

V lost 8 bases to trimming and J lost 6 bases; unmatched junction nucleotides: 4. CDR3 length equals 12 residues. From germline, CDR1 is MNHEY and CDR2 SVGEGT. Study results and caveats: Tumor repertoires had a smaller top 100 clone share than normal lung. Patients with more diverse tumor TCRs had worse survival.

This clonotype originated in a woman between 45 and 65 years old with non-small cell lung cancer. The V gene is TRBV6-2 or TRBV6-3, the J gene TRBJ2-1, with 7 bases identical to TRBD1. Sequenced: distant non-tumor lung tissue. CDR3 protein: CASWDRGNEQFF. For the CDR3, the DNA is TGTGCCAGCTGGGACAGAGGCAATGAGCAGTTCTTC.